These 8 T cell receptor beta chains came from one sample sequenced in a study of CD8 T cells in Susac syndrome. The authors reverse transcribed 0.5 to 1 ug RNA with random hexamers. TCRdb fed the immunoSEQ multiplex PCR reads into MiXCR, producing one record per CDR3 protein. This table has around 200,000 distinct CDR3 sequences, 85% to 95% appearing once. Sample: CD4+ T cells from PBMCs. The receptors derive from a human donor in good health.

The chain recombines TRBV4-1 with TRBJ1-6, with D hard to call. Per the germline V gene, CDR1 is MGHRA and CDR2 is YSYEKL. CDR3 length equals 11 residues. The V and J ends lost 0 bases and 11 bases respectively, with 2 bases between them. The CDR3 sequence is CASSQDTPLHF. In DNA form, the CDR3 reads TGCGCCAGCAGCCAAGACACACCCCTCCACTTT.

The chain carries TRBV29-1 and TRBJ1-1; D unresolved. CDR3 size: 13 residues. The V end was cut by 7 bases, the J end by 10 bases, with 22 bases between. The V gene's germline CDR1 is SQVTM and CDR2 ANQGSEA. The CDR3: CSAETVFKISAFF. In nucleotides, the CDR3 is TGCAGCGCAGAGACGGTTTTTAAGATATCAGCTTTCTTT.

The chain combines TRBV2 with TRBJ1-5; TRBD1 agrees at 9 bases. The CDR3 totals 14 residues. J gave up 7 bases and V 0 bases, and 1 base lay outside the gene matches. CDR1 and CDR2 (germline): SNHLY, FYNNEI. CDR3 region: CASSEATGGQPQHF. In DNA form, the CDR3 reads TGTGCCAGCAGTGAAGCAACAGGGGGCCAGCCCCAGCATTTT.

This clonotype was observed a single time. The genes are TRBV12-5 and TRBJ1-1; 7 nucleotides match TRBD1. This CDR3 region has 14 residues. Per germline, CDR1 LGHNT and CDR2 FRNRAP. V shed 11 bases, J shed 2 bases, and the junction held 11 bases outside the gene matches. The CDR3 region is CASRDQGVNTEAFF. In DNA form, the CDR3 reads TGTGCTTCGCGCGACCAGGGGGTAAACACTGAAGCTTTCTTT.

V gene TRBV24-1 combines with J gene TRBJ2-3; 11 bases are a match to TRBD2. The CDR3 runs 15 residues. After removal of 9 bases from V and 2 bases from J, the junction contained 6 bases not matched to a gene. Germline V lookup: CDR1 KGHDR, CDR2 SFDVKD. The CDR3 DNA reads TGTGCCACCGCAGCTAGCGGGGGGCACACAGATACGCAGTATTTT. Translating it yields CATAASGGHTDTQYF.

The chain couples TRBV15 to TRBJ1-5; no clear D gene. Germline V CDR1 and CDR2: LNHNV, YYDKDF (reference sequence). This CDR3 has 16 amino acids. Trimming pared 1 base from V and 2 bases from J, leaving 12 bases between. The chain's CDR3 is CATSRVTGTRNQPQHF. CDR3 bases: TGTGCCACCAGCAGAGTTACGGGTACTCGCAATCAGCCCCAGCATTTT. The full variable domain, in which reference TRBV15 and TRBJ1-5 provide the parts outside the CDR3, is DAMVIQNPRYQVTQFGKPVTLSCSQTLNHNVMYWYQQKSSQAPKLLFHYYDKDFNNEADTPDNFQSRRPNTSFCFLDIRSPGLGDTAMYLCATSRVTGTRNQPQHFGDGTRLSIL.

DNA of the CDR3: TGCAGTGCTTCCGTGACAGGGGCAGGGCAGCCCCAGCATTTT. Its translation is CSASVTGAGQPQHF. V gene TRBV20-1 combines with J gene TRBJ1-5, with 8 bases matching TRBD1. V was clipped by 5 bases and J by 7 bases; unmatched bases: 10. This CDR3 is built from 14 residues. Germline V lookup: CDR1 DFQATT, CDR2 SNEGSKA (reference sequence).

The chain carries TRBV11-2 and TRBJ2-3; D gene uncertain. Germline CDR1 reads SGHAT; CDR2 reads FQNNGV. CDR3 size: 15 residues. Between the trimmed V and J ends, which lost 5 bases and 5 bases, there was a span of 17 bases. The chain's CDR3 is CASSPVVGKGDTQYF. The CDR3 DNA follows: TGTGCCAGCAGCCCGGTCGTAGGAAAGGGAGATACGCAGTATTTT. Looking up the rest from reference TRBV11-2 and TRBJ2-3 gives the full variable domain: EAGVAQSPRYKIIEKRQSVAFWCNPISGHATLYWYQQILGQGPKLLIQFQNNGVVDDSQLPKDRFSAERLKGVDSTLKIQPAKLEDSAVYLCASSPVVGKGDTQYFGPGTRLTVL.